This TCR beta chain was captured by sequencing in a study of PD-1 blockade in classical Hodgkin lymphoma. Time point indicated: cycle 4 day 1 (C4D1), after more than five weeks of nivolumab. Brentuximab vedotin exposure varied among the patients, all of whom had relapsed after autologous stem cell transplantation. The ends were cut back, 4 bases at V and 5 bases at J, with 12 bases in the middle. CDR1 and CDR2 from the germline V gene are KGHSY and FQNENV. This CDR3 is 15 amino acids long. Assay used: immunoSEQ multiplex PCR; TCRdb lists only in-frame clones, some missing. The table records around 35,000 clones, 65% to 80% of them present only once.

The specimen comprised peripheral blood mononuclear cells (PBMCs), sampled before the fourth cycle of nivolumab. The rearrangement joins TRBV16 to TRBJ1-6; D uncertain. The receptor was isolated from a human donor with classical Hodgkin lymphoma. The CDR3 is CASSPAVRNNSPLHF. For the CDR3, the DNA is TGTGCCAGCAGCCCGGCGGTTCGGAATAATTCACCCCTCCACTTT.